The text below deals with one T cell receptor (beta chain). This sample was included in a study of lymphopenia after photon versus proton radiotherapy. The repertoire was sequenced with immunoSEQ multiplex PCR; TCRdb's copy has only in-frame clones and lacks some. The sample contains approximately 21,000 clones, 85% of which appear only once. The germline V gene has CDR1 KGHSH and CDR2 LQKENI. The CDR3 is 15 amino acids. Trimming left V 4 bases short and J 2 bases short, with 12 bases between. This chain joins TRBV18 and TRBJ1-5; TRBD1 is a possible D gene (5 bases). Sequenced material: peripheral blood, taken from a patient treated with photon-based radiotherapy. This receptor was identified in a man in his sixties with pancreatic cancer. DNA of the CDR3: TGTGCCAGCTCACAAGGGGCATCGGGCAATCAGCCCCAGCATTTT. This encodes CASSQGASGNQPQHF.